This T cell receptor beta chain stems from a study of early T cells in non-severe SARS-CoV-2 infection. TCRdb re-called the 5' RACE reads through MiXCR, storing one row per CDR3 protein. The data contain over 25,000 distinct CDR3 sequences, 4.5% of them singletons. Sequencing was performed on whole blood. The clonotype was recovered from an adult who was a healthcare worker with PCR-confirmed SARS-CoV-2 infection or an uninfected control (not recorded which).

CDR3 sequence reads: CASSPHEGSSYEQYF. CDR3 in DNA: TGTGCCAGCAGCCCGCACGAGGGAAGCTCCTACGAGCAGTACTTC. The rearrangement joins TRBV7-8 to TRBJ2-7, with D perhaps matching TRBD2 (5 bases). The germline gives CDR1 SGHVS, CDR2 FQNEAQ. Trimming stripped 5 bases from V and 0 bases from J, with 14 bases between. The CDR3 spans 15 residues.